This T cell receptor beta chain appears in the sequencing data of a study of regulatory T cells in long-lasting Graves disease (dated by TCRdb to 2020 to 2023). About the full investigation: Patients with newly diagnosed Graves' disease had been on antithyroid drugs for under 3 months. A total of 33 samples underwent TCR sequencing, from about 13 patients with persistent Graves' disease and some 20 patients with newly diagnosed Graves' disease. Patients with persistent Graves' disease were compared with patients with newly diagnosed Graves' disease using TCR sequencing and RNA sequencing of peripheral blood. The study was conducted in China and was registered as a clinical trial.

Results the study describes overall, beyond this receptor: Sequencing and analysis were limited to the TCR beta chain. The study examined only peripheral blood because the primary lesion, thyroid tissue, could not be accessed. Persistent disease showed preferential use of TRBV28, TRBJ1-2 and TRBJ2-5, whereas newly diagnosed disease favored TRBV20-1 and TRBJ2-1. As a limitation, the authors acknowledged that the small sample size may reduce accuracy. Compared with newly diagnosed patients, patients with persistent Graves' disease had lower TCR Shannon entropy and fewer highly expanded clones, which suggests clonal expansion. Patients with persistent disease shared more public clonotypes (around 2,500) than newly diagnosed patients did (966).

Library prep was done by multiplex PCR. The listed sequencing device is Illumina HiSeq 4000. TCR beta libraries were built with iRepertoire HTBI primers and Arm-PCR amplification of CDR3 regions. Gel purification was performed on PCR products prior to sequencing. The study's own analysis went as follows. Gene usage analysis of CDR3 amino acid clonotypes relied on the 60 or so TRBV and 13 to 15 TRBJ segments identified across samples. COPE and FqMerger were used to merge filtered high-quality paired reads into contigs. BLAST was used to align contigs to IMGT TRBV, TRBD and TRBJ reference genes, and CDR3 was defined according to IMGT. Highly expanded clones were defined as clonotypes with a frequency above 0.1%. Repertoire diversity was measured by Shannon entropy, and V-J evenness by the Gini coefficient. Public clonotypes were defined as clonotypes shared by more than one individual. Starting from the raw public reads, TCRdb applied fastp trimming at Q25, assembled clones with MiXCR and retained in-frame beta chains. CDR3 protein duplicates are merged, each entry listing the most common genes and DNA. TCRdb, not the original authors, processed these V and J calls. The sample table lists some 250,000 distinct CDR3 sequences, just over 20% of them with a count of one. Of the sample, more than 11% is held by the ten largest clones.

This sample's time point label indicates: newly diagnosed GD, antithyroid drugs for less than 3 months. For both TCR sequencing and RNA sequencing, RNA was extracted from PBMCs using TRIzol. The diagnosis of Graves' disease was made according to American Thyroid Association guidelines. The patients came from an endocrinology department in Xi'an, China. Each patient gave approximately 9.7 milliliters of peripheral blood, collected in an EDTA anticoagulant tube. PBMCs were isolated by Ficoll Paque Plus density gradient separation without further T cell sorting. An Agilent 2100 Bioanalyzer and agarose gel were used to check RNA quality, and a NanoDrop 2000 was used to measure RNA concentration. Including cysteine and phenylalanine, the CDR3 has 16 amino acids. Only the CDR3 part of the read is kept: 48 bases, read in frame from the first base. Here V drops 6 bases and J drops 4 bases, and the junction holds 14 bases not matched to any gene.

Ten or more counts support this clonotype. What antigen it recognizes has not been identified. Base qualities are missing; no much larger clone stands one base away. The source material was peripheral blood mononuclear cells (PBMCs), sampled at new diagnosis, from a patient treated with antithyroid drugs. This receptor was identified in a female donor with Graves disease. This sequence uses TRBV12-3 or TRBV12-4 and TRBJ2-7, and TRBD1 matches 8 of the central bases. The CDR3 is CASSPVGGQGGYEQYF. Read as DNA, the sequence is TGTGCCAGCAGCCCGGTTGGAGGACAGGGCGGGTACGAGCAGTACTTC.